This T cell receptor (beta chain) appears in the sequencing data of a study of technical replicates of blood from several donors. From germline, CDR1 is MNHEY and CDR2 SMNVEV (reference sequence). V lost 2 bases to trimming and J lost 7 bases; unmatched junction nucleotides: 3. The CDR3 spans 13 residues. Using immunoSEQ multiplex PCR, the repertoire was profiled, and TCRdb retains in-frame clones only, with some absent. The table has fewer than 85,000 clones, around 94% seen once. The sequencing sample was made of T cells isolated from PBMCs. This chain connects TRBV27 to TRBJ1-1, with 8 bases lining up with TRBD1. The source is a human donor in good health. CDR3 in DNA: TGTGCCAGCAGTTTACGACAGGGGATTGAAGCTTTCTTT. The encoded protein is CASSLRQGIEAFF.